This TCR beta chain is drawn from a study of T cell repertoires in cytomegalovirus infection. Study summary: Matching HLA type, along with CMV infection, was indicated by public TCR beta signatures.

TCRdb recomputed calls from the reads with MiXCR, one row per CDR3 protein. The table shows around 740,000 distinct CDR3 sequences, with less than 40% occurring only once. General study results and limits: Dominating the ex vivo response were TCR beta clonotypes that were CMV-specific and HLA-C-restricted. Carriers of CMV plus the relevant HLA were identified by cumulative public TCR beta family frequency.

The ends were cut back, 5 bases at V and 4 bases at J, with 11 bases in the middle. Germline CDR1 is SQVTM and CDR2 is ANQGSEA. The CDR3 covers 12 residues. This clonotype was counted a few times. What it recognizes is unknown. The rearrangement links TRBV29-1 to TRBJ1-1; D not certain. Sample: PBMCs. The receptor comes from a human donor in good health (CMV status not recorded). Some clones in this sample may be carry-over from other donors' samples. The DNA of the CDR3 is TGCAGCGTTTCTCGACCCGGCACTGAAGCTTTCTTT. Translating gives CSVSRPGTEAFF. Filled out from reference TRBV29-1 and TRBJ1-1, the complete variable domain reads SAVISQKPSRDICQRGTSLTIQCQVDSQVTMMFWYRQQPGQSLTLIATANQGSEATYESGFVIDKFPISRPNLTFSTLTVSNMSPEDSSIYLCSVSRPGTEAFFGQGTRLTVV.